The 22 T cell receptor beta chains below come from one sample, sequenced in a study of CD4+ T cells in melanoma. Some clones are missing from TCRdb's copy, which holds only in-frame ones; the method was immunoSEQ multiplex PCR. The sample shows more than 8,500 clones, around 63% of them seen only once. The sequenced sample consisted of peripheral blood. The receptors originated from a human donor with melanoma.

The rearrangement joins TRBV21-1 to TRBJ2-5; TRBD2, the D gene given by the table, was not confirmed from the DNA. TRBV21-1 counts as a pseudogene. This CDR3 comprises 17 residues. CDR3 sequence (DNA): TGTGCCAGCAGCAATGAGCGGGGGGGCGTCGGTTGGGAGACCCAGTACTTC. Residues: CASSNERGGVGWETQYF.

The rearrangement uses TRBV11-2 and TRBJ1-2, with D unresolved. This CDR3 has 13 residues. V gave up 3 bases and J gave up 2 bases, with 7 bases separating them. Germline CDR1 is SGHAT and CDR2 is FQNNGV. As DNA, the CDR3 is TGTGCCAGCAGCTTCGGGCGGAACTATGGCTACACCTTC. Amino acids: CASSFGRNYGYTF.

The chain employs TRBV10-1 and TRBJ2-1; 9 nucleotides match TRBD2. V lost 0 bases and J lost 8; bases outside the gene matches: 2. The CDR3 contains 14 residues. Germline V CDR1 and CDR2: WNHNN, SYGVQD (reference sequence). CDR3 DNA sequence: TGCGCCAGCAGTGAGTCGCGGGGGGGCCATGAGCAGTTCTTC. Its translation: CASSESRGGHEQFF.

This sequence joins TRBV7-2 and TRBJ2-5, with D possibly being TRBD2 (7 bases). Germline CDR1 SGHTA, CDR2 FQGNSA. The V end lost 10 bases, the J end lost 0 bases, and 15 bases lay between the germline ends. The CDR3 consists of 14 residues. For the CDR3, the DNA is TGTGCCACCGGCGGGGGCCCGTACCAAGAGACCCAGTACTTC. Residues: CATGGGPYQETQYF.

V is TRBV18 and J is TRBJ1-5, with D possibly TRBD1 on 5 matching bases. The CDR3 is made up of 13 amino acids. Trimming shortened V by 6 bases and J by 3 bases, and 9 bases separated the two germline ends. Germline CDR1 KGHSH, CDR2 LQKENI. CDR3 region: CASSSGANQPQHF. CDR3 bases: TGTGCCAGCTCCTCTGGGGCCAATCAGCCCCAGCATTTT.

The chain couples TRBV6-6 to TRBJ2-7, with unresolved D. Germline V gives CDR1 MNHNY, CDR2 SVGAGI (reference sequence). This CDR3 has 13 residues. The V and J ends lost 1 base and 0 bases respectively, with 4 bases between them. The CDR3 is CASSYLYSYEQYF. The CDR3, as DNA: TGTGCCAGCAGTTACTTATACTCCTACGAGCAGTACTTC.

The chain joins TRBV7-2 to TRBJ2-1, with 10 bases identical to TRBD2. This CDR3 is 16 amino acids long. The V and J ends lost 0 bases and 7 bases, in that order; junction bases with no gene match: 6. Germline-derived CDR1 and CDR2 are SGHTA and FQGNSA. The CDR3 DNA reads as TGTGCCAGCAGCTTAGCGAGAGCGGGGGGGCGGAATGAGCAGTTCTTC. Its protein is CASSLARAGGRNEQFF.

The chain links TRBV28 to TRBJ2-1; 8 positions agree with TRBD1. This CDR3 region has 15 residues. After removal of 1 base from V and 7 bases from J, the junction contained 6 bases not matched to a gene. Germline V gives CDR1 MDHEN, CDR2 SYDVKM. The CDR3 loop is CASSLSRGLLNEQFF. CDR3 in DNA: TGTGCCAGCAGTTTATCCAGGGGGCTCTTGAATGAGCAGTTCTTC. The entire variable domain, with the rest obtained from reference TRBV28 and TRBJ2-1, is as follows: DVKVTQSSRYLVKRTGEKVFLECVQDMDHENMFWYRQDPGLGLRLIYFSYDVKMKEKGDIPEGYSVSREKKERFSLILESASTNQTSMYLCASSLSRGLLNEQFFGPGTRLTVL.

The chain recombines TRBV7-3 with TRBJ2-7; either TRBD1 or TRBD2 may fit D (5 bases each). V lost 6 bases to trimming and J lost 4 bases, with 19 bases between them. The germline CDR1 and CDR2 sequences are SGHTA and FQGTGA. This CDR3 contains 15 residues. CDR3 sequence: CASRPGWGWIYEQYF. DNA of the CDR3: TGTGCCAGCAGGCCCGGGTGGGGGTGGATTTACGAGCAGTACTTC.

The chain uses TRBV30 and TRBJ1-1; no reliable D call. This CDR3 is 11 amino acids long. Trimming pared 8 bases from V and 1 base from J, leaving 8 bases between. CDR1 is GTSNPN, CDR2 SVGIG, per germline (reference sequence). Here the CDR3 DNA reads TGTGCCCTGCGGGCGAACACTGAAGCTTTCTTT. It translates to CALRANTEAFF.

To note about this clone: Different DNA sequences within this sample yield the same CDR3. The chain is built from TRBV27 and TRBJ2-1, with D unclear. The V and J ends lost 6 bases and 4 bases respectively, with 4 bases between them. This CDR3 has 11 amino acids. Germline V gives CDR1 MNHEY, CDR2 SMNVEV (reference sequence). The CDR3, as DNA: TGTGCCAGCAGAGTATACAATGAGCAGTTCTTC. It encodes CASRVYNEQFF.

Here the CDR3 reads CASSEVQPTDTQYF. The CDR3, as DNA: TGTGCCAGCAGTGAAGTACAGCCCACAGATACGCAGTATTTT. The chain employs TRBV6-1 and TRBJ2-3; no firm D call. The germline V gene has CDR1 MNHNS and CDR2 SASEGT. This CDR3 is built from 14 residues. V was cut by 1 base and J by 2 bases, with 7 bases left in between.

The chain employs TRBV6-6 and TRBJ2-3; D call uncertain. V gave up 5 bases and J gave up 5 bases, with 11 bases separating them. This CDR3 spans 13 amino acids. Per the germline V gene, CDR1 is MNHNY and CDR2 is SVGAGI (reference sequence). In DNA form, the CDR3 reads TGTGCCAGCAGTCCTTACGACTTAGATACGCAGTATTTT. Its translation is CASSPYDLDTQYF.

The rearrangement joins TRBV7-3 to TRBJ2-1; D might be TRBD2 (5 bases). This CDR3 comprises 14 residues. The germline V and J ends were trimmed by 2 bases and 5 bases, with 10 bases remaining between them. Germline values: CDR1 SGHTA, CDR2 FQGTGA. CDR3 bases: TGTGCCAGCAGCTTAGGGTCAGCGGACAATGAGCAGTTCTTC. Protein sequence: CASSLGSADNEQFF.

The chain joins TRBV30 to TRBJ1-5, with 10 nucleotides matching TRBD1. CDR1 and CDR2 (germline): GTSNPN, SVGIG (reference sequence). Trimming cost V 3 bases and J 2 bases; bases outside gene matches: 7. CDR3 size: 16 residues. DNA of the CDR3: TGTGCCTGGAGCCGGGACAGGGGAGGGGGCAATCAGCCCCAGCATTTT. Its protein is CAWSRDRGGGNQPQHF.

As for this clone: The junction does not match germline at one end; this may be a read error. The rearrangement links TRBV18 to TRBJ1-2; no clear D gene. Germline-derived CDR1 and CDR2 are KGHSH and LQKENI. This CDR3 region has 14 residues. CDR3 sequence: CASSPPSVGYDYTF. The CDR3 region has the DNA TGTGCCAGCTCACCACCGTCGGTCGGCTATGACTACACCTTC. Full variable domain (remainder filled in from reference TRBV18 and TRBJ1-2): NAGVMQNPRHLVRRRGQEARLRCSPMKGHSHVYWYRQLPEEGLKFMVYLQKENIIDESGMPKERFSAEFPKEGPSILRIQQVVRGDSAAYFCASSPPSVGYDYTFGSGTRLTVV.

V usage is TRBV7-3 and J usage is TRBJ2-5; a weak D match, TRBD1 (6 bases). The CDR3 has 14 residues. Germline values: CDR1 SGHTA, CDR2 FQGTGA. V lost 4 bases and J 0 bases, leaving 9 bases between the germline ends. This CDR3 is CASSSGQYQETQYF. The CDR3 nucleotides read TGTGCCAGCAGCTCCGGACAGTACCAAGAGACCCAGTACTTC.

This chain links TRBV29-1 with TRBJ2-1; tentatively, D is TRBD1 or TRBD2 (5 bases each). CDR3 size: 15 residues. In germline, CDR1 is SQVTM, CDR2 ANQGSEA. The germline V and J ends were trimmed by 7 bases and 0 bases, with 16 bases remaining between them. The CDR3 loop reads CSGSGTSGSYNEQFF. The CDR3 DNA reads TGCAGCGGATCTGGGACCTCGGGCTCCTACAATGAGCAGTTCTTC.

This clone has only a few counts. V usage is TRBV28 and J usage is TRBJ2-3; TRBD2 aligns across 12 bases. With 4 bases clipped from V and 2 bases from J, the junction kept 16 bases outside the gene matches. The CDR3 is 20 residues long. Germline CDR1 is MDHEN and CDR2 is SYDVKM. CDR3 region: CASSSVTSGGTRPLTDTQYF. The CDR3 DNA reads TGTGCCAGCAGTTCCGTGACTAGCGGGGGCACTCGACCTCTCACAGATACGCAGTATTTT.

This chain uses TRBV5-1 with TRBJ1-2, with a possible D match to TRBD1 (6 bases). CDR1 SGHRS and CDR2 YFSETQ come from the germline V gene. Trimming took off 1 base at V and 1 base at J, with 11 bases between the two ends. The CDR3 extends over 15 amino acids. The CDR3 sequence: CASSLQQGGNYGYTF. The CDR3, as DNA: TGCGCCAGCAGCTTGCAACAGGGAGGTAACTATGGCTACACCTTC. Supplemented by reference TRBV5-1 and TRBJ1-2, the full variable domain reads KAGVTQTPRYLIKTRGQQVTLSCSPISGHRSVSWYQQTPGQGLQFLFEYFSETQRNKGNFPGRFSGRQFSNSRSEMNVSTLELGDSALYLCASSLQQGGNYGYTFGSGTRLTVV.

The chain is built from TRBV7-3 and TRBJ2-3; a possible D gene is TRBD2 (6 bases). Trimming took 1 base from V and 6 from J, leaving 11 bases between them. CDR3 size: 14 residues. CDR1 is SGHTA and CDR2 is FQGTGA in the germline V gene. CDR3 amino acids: CASSLNSGSDTQYF. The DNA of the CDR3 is TGTGCCAGCAGCTTAAATAGCGGATCTGATACGCAGTATTTT.

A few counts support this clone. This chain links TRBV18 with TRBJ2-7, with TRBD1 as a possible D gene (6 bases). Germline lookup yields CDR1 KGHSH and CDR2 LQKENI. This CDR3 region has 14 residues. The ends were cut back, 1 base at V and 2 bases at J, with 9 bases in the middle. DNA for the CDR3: TGTGCCAGCTCACCACGGGACACAACCTACGAGCAGTACTTC. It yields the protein CASSPRDTTYEQYF. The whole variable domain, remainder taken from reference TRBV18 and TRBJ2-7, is NAGVMQNPRHLVRRRGQEARLRCSPMKGHSHVYWYRQLPEEGLKFMVYLQKENIIDESGMPKERFSAEFPKEGPSILRIQQVVRGDSAAYFCASSPRDTTYEQYFGPGTRLTVT.